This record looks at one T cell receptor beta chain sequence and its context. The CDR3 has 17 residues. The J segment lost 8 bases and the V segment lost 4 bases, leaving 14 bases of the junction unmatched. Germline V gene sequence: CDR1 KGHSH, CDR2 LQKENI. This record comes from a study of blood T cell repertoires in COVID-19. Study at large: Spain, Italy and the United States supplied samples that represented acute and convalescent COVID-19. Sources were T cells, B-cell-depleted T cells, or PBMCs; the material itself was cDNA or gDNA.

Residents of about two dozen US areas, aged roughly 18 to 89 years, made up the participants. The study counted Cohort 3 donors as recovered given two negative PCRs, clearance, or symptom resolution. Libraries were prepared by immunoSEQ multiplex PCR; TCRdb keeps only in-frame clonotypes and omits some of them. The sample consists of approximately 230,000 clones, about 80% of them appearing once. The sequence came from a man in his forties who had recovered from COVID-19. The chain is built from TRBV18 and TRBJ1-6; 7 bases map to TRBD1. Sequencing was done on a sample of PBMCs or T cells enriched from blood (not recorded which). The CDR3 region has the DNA TGTGCCAGCTCACACTCCGCTGGCACAGGGGACCATTCACCCCTCCACTTT. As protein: CASSHSAGTGDHSPLHF.